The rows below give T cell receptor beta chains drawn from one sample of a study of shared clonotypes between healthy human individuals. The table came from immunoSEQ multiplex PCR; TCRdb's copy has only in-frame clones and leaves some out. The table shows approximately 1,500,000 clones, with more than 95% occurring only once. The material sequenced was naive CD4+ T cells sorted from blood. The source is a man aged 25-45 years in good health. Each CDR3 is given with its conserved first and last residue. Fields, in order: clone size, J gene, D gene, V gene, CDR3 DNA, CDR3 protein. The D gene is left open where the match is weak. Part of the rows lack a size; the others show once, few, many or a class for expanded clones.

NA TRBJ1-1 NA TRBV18 TGTGCCAGCTCACCCGGGGACACTGAAGCTTTCTTT CASSPGDTEAFF
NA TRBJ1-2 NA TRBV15 TGTGCCACCAGCAGAGACTTCAGTACAAACTATGGCTACACCTTC CATSRDFSTNYGYTF
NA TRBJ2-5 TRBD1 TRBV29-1 TGCAGCGGGGGACAGCACCAAGAGACCCAGTACTTC CSGGQHQETQYF
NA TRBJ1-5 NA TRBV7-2 TGTGCCAGCAACGGACAGCCCAATCAGCCCCAGCATTTT CASNGQPNQPQHF
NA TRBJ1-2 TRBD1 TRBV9 TGTGCCAGCAGCCCAGGGGGGGCCGGTGGCTACACCTTC CASSPGGAGGYTF
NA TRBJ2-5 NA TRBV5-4 TGTGCCAGCAGCCCCCCCGGACAAGGGAAAAGAGTCCAAGAGACCCAGTACTTC CASSPPGQGKRVQETQYF
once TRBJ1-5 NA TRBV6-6 TGTGCCGGACGCCGACAGGAAAATCAGCCCCAGCATTTT CAGRRQENQPQHF
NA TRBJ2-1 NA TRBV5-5 TGTGCCAGCAGCTTGAGTGGCTCCCTAAATGAGCAGTTCTTC CASSLSGSLNEQFF
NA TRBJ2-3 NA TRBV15 TGTGCCACCAGCTTGACTCCCGTGGATACGCAGTATTTT CATSLTPVDTQYF
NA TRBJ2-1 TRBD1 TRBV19 TGTGCCAGTACTTCTGGACAGGGGCACGGCAATGAGCAGTTCTTC CASTSGQGHGNEQFF
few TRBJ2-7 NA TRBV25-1 TGTGCCAGCAGTGATTGGCGTGGGGGCGAGCAGTACTTC CASSDWRGGEQYF
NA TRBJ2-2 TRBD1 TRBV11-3 TGTGCCAGCAGCAGGGGGCTAGCCACCGGGGAGCTGTTTTTT CASSRGLATGELFF
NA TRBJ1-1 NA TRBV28 TGTGCCAGCCGTCAGACGGGTGTCACTGAAGCTTTCTTT CASRQTGVTEAFF
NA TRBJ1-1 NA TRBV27 TGTGCCAGCAGTGCCATGGGTTTTGTAACTGAAGCTTTCTTT CASSAMGFVTEAFF
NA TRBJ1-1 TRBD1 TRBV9 TGTGCCAGCAGCGTAGCTCTAGAGACAGGGGAAGCTTTCTTT CASSVALETGEAFF
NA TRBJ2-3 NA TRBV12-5 TGTGCTAGTGGTTTGTCCGGGTTCGGCACAGATACGCAGTATTTT CASGLSGFGTDTQYF
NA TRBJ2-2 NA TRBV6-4 TGTGCCAGCAGTTATCAAGGGTCCACCGGGGAGCTGTTTTTT CASSYQGSTGELFF
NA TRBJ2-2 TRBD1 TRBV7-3 TGTGCCAGCAGCTTAAGGTCTCGGCAGGGGGCAACCGGGGAGCTGTTTTTT CASSLRSRQGATGELFF
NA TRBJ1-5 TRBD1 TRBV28 TGTGCCAGCGGGGACAGGGATAGCAATCAGCCCCAGCATTTT CASGDRDSNQPQHF
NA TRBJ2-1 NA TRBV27 TGTGCCAGCAGCTGGACAGTATCCTACAATGAGCAGTTCTTC CASSWTVSYNEQFF
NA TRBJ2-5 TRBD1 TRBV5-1 TGCGCCAGCAGCTTGGTCGGGACAGCCCAAGAGACCCAGTACTTC CASSLVGTAQETQYF
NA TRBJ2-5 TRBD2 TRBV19 TGTGCCAGCAGTTATGAAGCGGGAGTAAAAGAGACCCAGTACTTC CASSYEAGVKETQYF
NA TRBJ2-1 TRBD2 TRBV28 TGTGCCAGCAGACGTCCGGGACTACCTCTGGGGGAGCAGTTCTTC CASRRPGLPLGEQFF
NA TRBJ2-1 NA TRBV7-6 TGTGCCAGCAGCTTAGCGCGGCACATGAGCTCCTACAATGAGCAGTTCTTC CASSLARHMSSYNEQFF
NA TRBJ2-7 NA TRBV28 TGTGCCAGCATCCAGGGTAGTGGGTACTACGAGCAGTACTTC CASIQGSGYYEQYF
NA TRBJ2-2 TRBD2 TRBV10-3 TGTGCCACCGGGACGACTAGCGGGTTCAACACCGGGGAGCTGTTTTTT CATGTTSGFNTGELFF
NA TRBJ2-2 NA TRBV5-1 TGCGCCAGCAGCACCTCCCTTGAAACCGGGGAGCTGTTTTTT CASSTSLETGELFF
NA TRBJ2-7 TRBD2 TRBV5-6 TGTGCCAGCGGGCTAGCGGGAGTCGAGCAGTACTTC CASGLAGVEQYF
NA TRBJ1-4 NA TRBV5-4 TGTGCCAGCAGCTTGGGGGGATCACTATCCTCTAATGAAAAACTGTTTTTT CASSLGGSLSSNEKLFF
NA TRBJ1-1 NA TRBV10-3 TGTGCCATCAGTGAGACGAGGAACACTGAAGCTTTCTTT CAISETRNTEAFF
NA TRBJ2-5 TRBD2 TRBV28 TGTGCCAGCAGTTTATCCCGACTAGCGGGCAACACCCAGTACTTC CASSLSRLAGNTQYF
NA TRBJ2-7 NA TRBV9 TGTGCCAGCAGCGTAGACCCCCGGGGAGGGGGATATAACGAGCAGTACTTC CASSVDPRGGGYNEQYF
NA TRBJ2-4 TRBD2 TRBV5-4 TGTGCCAGCAGCCCGGCGCAGTTAGCGGGGGTCGGCATTCAGTACTTC CASSPAQLAGVGIQYF
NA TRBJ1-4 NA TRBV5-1 TGCGCCAGCGGCCAAGGACCCAATGAAAAACTGTTTTTT CASGQGPNEKLFF
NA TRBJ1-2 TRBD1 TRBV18 TGTGCCAGCTCACCAGGGGCGGACAGGGGGTATGGCTACACCTTC CASSPGADRGYGYTF
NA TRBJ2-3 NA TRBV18 TGTGCCAGCTCACCACGATCGTCTAGCACAGATACGCAGTATTTT CASSPRSSSTDTQYF
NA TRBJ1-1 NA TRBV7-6 TGTGCCAGCAGCAAAGAACCGACAGTGAACACTGAAGCTTTCTTT CASSKEPTVNTEAFF
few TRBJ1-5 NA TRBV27 TGTGCCAGCAGGCAGGGCGGTGATCAGCCCCAGCATTTT CASRQGGDQPQHF
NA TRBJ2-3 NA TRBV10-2 TGCGCCAGCAGTCACGGACAACACACAGATACGCAGTATTTT CASSHGQHTDTQYF
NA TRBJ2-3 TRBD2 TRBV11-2 TGTGCCAGCCGGCCCCCGGGACTAGCGATCACAGATACGCAGTATTTT CASRPPGLAITDTQYF
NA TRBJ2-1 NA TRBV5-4 TGTGCCAGCACCAAGGGTGGGAACTACAATGAGCAGTTCTTC CASTKGGNYNEQFF
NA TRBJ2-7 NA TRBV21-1 TGTGCCAGCAGCAAGCCCCGGGGACCGAACTCCTACGAGCAGTACTTC CASSKPRGPNSYEQYF
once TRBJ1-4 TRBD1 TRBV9 TGTGCCAGCAGCGCCACTGGACAGGGGAACGAAAAACTGTTTTTT CASSATGQGNEKLFF
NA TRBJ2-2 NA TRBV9 TGTGCCAGCTCTCCTCGACGGAATGGCGGGGAGCTGTTTTTT CASSPRRNGGELFF
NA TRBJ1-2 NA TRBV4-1 TGCGCCAGCAGTCACCCGGCACAGGGAGTTGGCTACACCTTC CASSHPAQGVGYTF
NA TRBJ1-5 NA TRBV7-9 TGTGCCAGCAGCTTAGCGGAGGACCGCAATCAGCCCCAGCATTTT CASSLAEDRNQPQHF
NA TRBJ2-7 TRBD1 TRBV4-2 TGTGCCAGCAGCCTCACTTCGACAGGGAGCTACGAGCAGTACTTC CASSLTSTGSYEQYF
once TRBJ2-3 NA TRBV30 TGTGCCTGGAGTGTACGTTTGTTAGCCCCTCTACCGTCAGATACGCAGTATTTT CAWSVRLLAPLPSDTQYF
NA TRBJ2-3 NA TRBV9 TGTGCCAGCAGCGTAATAGGGGGACCGAGCACAGATACGCAGTATTTT CASSVIGGPSTDTQYF
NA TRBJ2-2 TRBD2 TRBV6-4 TGTGCCAGCAGTCAACTAGCGGGACTCACCGGGGAGCTGTTTTTT CASSQLAGLTGELFF
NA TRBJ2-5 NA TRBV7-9 TGTGCCAGCAGTGAGGCGGGCAAAGAGACCCAGTACTTC CASSEAGKETQYF
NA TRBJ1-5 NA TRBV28 TGTGCCAGCAGTCTAGCCGGGACCGCTTGGTGGGATAGCAATCAGCCCCAGCATTTT CASSLAGTAWWDSNQPQHF
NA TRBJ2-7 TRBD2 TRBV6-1 TGTGCCAGCAGTGTCGGGGGGAACCCCCCCTACGAGCAGTACTTC CASSVGGNPPYEQYF
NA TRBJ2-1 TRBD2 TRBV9 TGTGCCAGCAGTAACTTCCGAGCGGGAGTGAATGAGCAGTTCTTC CASSNFRAGVNEQFF